This TCR beta chain is from a study of CD8+ T cells in alopecia areata. Looking at the study overall: After 6 to 18 months of tofacitinib, follow-up continued 6 months off drug.

Reverse transcription of extracted RNA yielded cDNA, which provided the sequencing template. The method was immunoSEQ multiplex PCR; TCRdb's version includes in-frame clones alone and lacks a portion of them. The sample lists 150,000 to 200,000 clones; approximately 59% were seen once. The CDR3 runs to 15 residues. J lost 1 base, V lost 5 bases, and 8 bases had no gene match. CDR1 GTSNPN and CDR2 SVGIG come from the germline V gene (reference sequence). Source: CD4+ T cells sorted from blood, taken at week 0. This TCR derives from a human donor with alopecia areata. This chain joins TRBV30 and TRBJ2-7, with 10 nucleotides matching TRBD1. CDR3 sequence reads: CAWDPGQGMSYEQYF. CDR3 nucleotide sequence: TGTGCCTGGGATCCGGGACAGGGGATGTCCTACGAGCAGTACTTC.